These 17 T cell receptor beta chains share one sample of origin, sequenced in a study of T-cell reconstitution after alpha-beta-depleted transplantation in children. TCRbeta library preparation incorporated unique molecular identifiers. TCRdb analysed the PCR reads with MiXCR anew, one entry per CDR3 protein. There are a few hundred thousand distinct CDR3 sequences in the sample; around 9.7% occur only once, and less than 6% lies in the top ten. Source: PBMCs from the stem cell graft donor, taken from the stem cell graft. The receptors come from a human donor who donated a stem cell graft to a child with SCID.

In its sample, this clonotype was seen many times. The chain is built from TRBV23-1 and TRBJ2-1; no clear D gene. Being an ORF, TRBV23-1 has a function that is uncertain. The CDR3 runs to 17 residues. Deletions cut 3 bases from V and 6 bases from J, with 21 bases between. The CDR3 DNA sequence: TGCGCCAGCAGTCAGGCCCCCCAGTATGGCCAGTTCAATGAGCAGTTCTTC. Its protein product is CASSQAPQYGQFNEQFF.

This clonotype has at least ten counts. The V gene is TRBV20-1, the J gene TRBJ2-3, with 14 bases matching TRBD2. Per the germline V gene, CDR1 is DFQATT and CDR2 is SNEGSKA (reference sequence). J lost 1 base, V lost 5 bases, and 2 bases had no gene match. The CDR3 covers 15 residues. The CDR3 region is CSAPTSGGGTDTQYF. For the CDR3, the DNA is TGCAGTGCTCCGACTAGCGGGGGGGGCACAGATACGCAGTATTTT.

The J gene is TRBJ2-5, the V gene TRBV6-2 or TRBV6-3; possible D gene TRBD1, 5 bases. Germline V CDR1 and CDR2: MNHEY, SVGEGT. Deletions cut 4 bases from V and 8 bases from J, with 17 bases between. CDR3 length equals 14 residues. The CDR3, as DNA: TGTGCCAGCAGTTTGACAGTGAGGTCGGACACCCAGTACTTC. Translating it yields CASSLTVRSDTQYF.

This clonotype was counted many times. V gene TRBV9 combines with J gene TRBJ2-2, with 7 bases matching TRBD1. Germline CDR1 reads SGDLS; CDR2 reads YYNGEE. This CDR3 comprises 17 residues. With 4 bases clipped from V and 0 bases from J, the junction kept 9 bases outside the gene matches. The CDR3 DNA follows: TGTGCCAGCAGCCCCCGGACAGGTGAACCGAACACCGGGGAGCTGTTTTTT. Encoded protein: CASSPRTGEPNTGELFF.

Many counts were recorded for this clonotype. The gene calls are TRBV20-1 and TRBJ2-1; no clear D. Germline loops: CDR1 DFQATT, CDR2 SNEGSKA (reference sequence). Trimming left V 5 bases short and J 0 bases short, with 14 bases between. The CDR3 runs to 15 residues. The CDR3 loop reads CSAPFDENSYNEQFF. In DNA, the CDR3 is TGCAGTGCTCCCTTCGACGAGAACTCCTACAATGAGCAGTTCTTC.

Only a few counts were recorded for this clonotype. V and J are TRBV3-1 and TRBJ2-2, with 12 nucleotides matching TRBD1. This CDR3 has 16 residues. The V gene end was trimmed by 4 bases and the J gene end by 3 bases; junction bases not matched to a gene: 3. The V gene's germline CDR1 is LGHDT and CDR2 YNNKEL (reference sequence). The CDR3 protein is CASSRDRGRDTGELFF. The CDR3 DNA is TGTGCCAGCAGCCGGGACAGGGGGCGAGACACCGGGGAGCTGTTTTTT.

There are many counts of this clonotype. The CDR3 DNA is TGTGCCAGCAGTCCACAGGGGCCGGGCGATACGCAGTATTTT. Residues: CASSPQGPGDTQYF. The gene calls are TRBV11-2 and TRBJ2-3, with TRBD1 identical over 7 bases. Germline V gene sequence: CDR1 SGHAT, CDR2 FQNNGV. Trimming took 6 bases from V and 6 from J; bases not matched to a gene: 9. CDR3 length equals 14 residues.

This clonotype was picked up many times. The DNA of the CDR3 is TGTGCCAGCAGTTCAGGGGGCCCCTGGGGAGCTTTCTTT. It encodes CASSSGGPWGAFF. The rearrangement links TRBV2 to TRBJ1-1; 8 positions match TRBD1. The CDR3 length is 13 residues. Unmatched junction bases numbered 9, after V lost 5 bases and J lost 10 bases. Looked up from germline, CDR1 is SNHLY and CDR2 is FYNNEI. Based on the CDR3 plus reference TRBV2 and TRBJ1-1, the full variable domain is EPEVTQTPSHQVTQMGQEVILRCVPISNHLYFYWYRQILGQKVEFLVSFYNNEISEKSEIFDDQFSVERPDGSNFTLKIRSTKLEDSAMYFCASSSGGPWGAFFGQGTRLTVV.

This clonotype was observed at least ten times. This chain connects TRBV20-1 to TRBJ2-7, with D hard to call. CDR3 size: 12 residues. Germline CDR1 and CDR2: DFQATT and SNEGSKA (reference sequence). V was pared by 3 bases and J by 0 bases, with 6 bases between. CDR3 residues: CSASKVSYEQYF. In DNA form, the CDR3 reads TGCAGTGCTAGTAAGGTCTCCTACGAGCAGTACTTC.

The sample holds many counts of this clonotype. The gene calls are TRBV7-9 and TRBJ1-2; TRBD1 matches at 9 bases. Germline-derived CDR1 and CDR2 are SEHNR and FQNEAQ (reference sequence). Unmatched junction bases numbered 4, after V lost 5 bases and J lost 6 bases. The CDR3 covers 13 residues. The CDR3 reads CASSRGQGNGYTF. The CDR3 DNA reads TGTGCCAGCAGCAGAGGACAGGGGAATGGCTACACCTTC.

In its sample, this clonotype was seen many times. The chain combines TRBV6-5 with TRBJ1-5; 7 bases match TRBD1. The CDR3 contains 13 residues. Trimming removed 7 bases from V and 6 bases from J; junction bases left unmatched: 6. Germline V gene lookup returns CDR1 MNHEY and CDR2 SVGAGI. DNA of the CDR3: TGTGCCAGCACCAACGCAGGGGGTCAGCCCCAGCATTTT. This encodes CASTNAGGQPQHF.

This chain links TRBV6-1 with TRBJ2-7; no reliable D call. Germline lookup yields CDR1 MNHNS and CDR2 SASEGT. This CDR3 has 16 residues. Trimming stripped 5 bases from V and 0 bases from J, with 17 bases between. The CDR3 bases are TGTGCCAGCAGTACCCTCGGTGCTGGGGACTCCTACGAGCAGTACTTC. It specifies CASSTLGAGDSYEQYF.

CDR3 protein: CAWTPRGYNQPQHF. The CDR3 DNA sequence: TGTGCCTGGACCCCGAGGGGTTATAATCAGCCCCAGCATTTT. The gene calls are TRBV30 and TRBJ1-5; possible D gene TRBD1, 5 bases. V was pared by 4 bases and J by 4 bases, with 14 bases between. The V gene's germline CDR1 is GTSNPN and CDR2 SVGIG (reference sequence). The CDR3 spans 14 residues.

V and J are TRBV4-3 and TRBJ1-1; no definite D call. Trimming shortened V by 4 bases and J by 3 bases, and 12 bases separated the two germline ends. This CDR3 has 14 residues. CDR1 is LGHNA, CDR2 YSLEER, per germline. The CDR3 nucleotides read TGCGCCAGCAGCCGACCGGGATCCCACACTGAAGCTTTCTTT. As protein: CASSRPGSHTEAFF.

This clonotype was seen ten or more times. This rearrangement joins TRBV7-2 to TRBJ2-7, with 7 nucleotides matching TRBD1. V shed 4 bases and J 3 bases; nucleotides not matched to a gene: 3. Germline loops: CDR1 SGHTA, CDR2 FQGNSA. There are 13 residues in the CDR3. The CDR3 spells CASSWGQSYEQYF. CDR3 DNA sequence: TGTGCCAGCAGCTGGGGACAGAGCTACGAGCAGTACTTC.

This clonotype was seen ten or more times. The junction shows a germline mismatch at one end, possibly a read error. The rearrangement links TRBV5-6 to TRBJ2-1; 9 positions match TRBD2. This CDR3 region has 15 residues. Germline V gives CDR1 SGHDT, CDR2 YYEEEE. CDR3 region: CASSIGTSSHNEQFF. The CDR3 DNA is TGTGCCAGCAGCATCGGGACTAGCTCCCACAATGAGCAGTTCTTC.

This clonotype occurred many times. This chain links TRBV7-3 with TRBJ2-7; TRBD1 matches at 10 bases. Losses at the gene ends were 3 bases for V and 3 bases for J; bases not matched to a gene: 23. The CDR3 covers 21 residues. From germline, CDR1 is SGHTA and CDR2 FQGTGA. The CDR3 here is CASSFYPAPRIWGQGNYEQYF. CDR3 sequence (DNA): TGTGCCAGCAGCTTTTACCCCGCCCCCCGAATTTGGGGACAGGGGAACTACGAGCAGTACTTC.